This passage covers 28 T cell receptor beta chains from one sample sequenced in a study of T-cell memory formation after mild COVID-19. TCRdb re-called the 5' RACE reads with MiXCR, one entry per CDR3 protein. The sample lists approximately 170,000 distinct CDR3 sequences; 10% to 15% were seen once. The sequencing input was PBMCs or a T cell subset sorted from them (not recorded which). All receptors derive from a man aged 18 to 29 who had mild COVID-19 (a few samples of this study predate the infection). Cell type and time point are not known.

This clonotype was counted a few times. The chain joins TRBV7-6 to TRBJ2-5; possible D gene TRBD1, 6 bases. Germline assignment: CDR1 SGHVS and CDR2 FNYEAQ. The CDR3 length is 15 residues. Trimming took off 3 bases at V and 4 bases at J, with 15 bases between the two ends. CDR3 coding DNA: TGTGCCAGCAGCTTTGGTACAGGGTGGGGAGAGACCCAGTACTTC. Its translation is CASSFGTGWGETQYF.

This clonotype was found many times. The junction departs from the called germline gene at one end, perhaps through a read error. The chain uses TRBV7-9 and TRBJ2-1; D is possibly TRBD1 or TRBD2 (5 bases each). Germline V lookup: CDR1 SEHNR, CDR2 FQNEAQ (reference sequence). The CDR3 has 11 residues. The CDR3 DNA follows: TGTGCCAGCGCGGAGAGGGGACCGGCGGTCTTC. Translating it yields CASAERGPAVF.

The chain is built from TRBV20-1 and TRBJ1-1; D is uncertain. Germline V gene sequence: CDR1 DFQATT, CDR2 SNEGSKA (reference sequence). This CDR3 contains 15 residues. V was clipped by 0 bases and J by 0 bases, with 11 bases between them. The CDR3 is CSARDLDRLNTEAFF. CDR3 DNA: TGCAGTGCTAGAGACCTGGACCGACTGAACACTGAAGCTTTCTTT.

This clonotype was seen a few times. The chain links TRBV7-2 to TRBJ1-2; D not certain. The germline V gene has CDR1 SGHTA and CDR2 FQGNSA. The CDR3 totals 15 residues. Trimming cost V 3 bases and J 4 bases, with 15 bases left between them. CDR3 protein: CASSFDVQSLYGYTF. CDR3 DNA: TGTGCCAGCAGCTTCGACGTCCAGAGCCTCTATGGCTACACCTTC.

The chain joins TRBV7-3 to TRBJ1-1; no clear D gene. Germline V gives CDR1 SGHTA, CDR2 FQGTGA. Trimming removed 5 bases at V and 2 bases at J, with 9 bases between. CDR3 length equals 13 residues. The CDR3 DNA follows: TGTGCCAGCAGCCCGATGGCAAACACTGAAGCTTTCTTT. This encodes CASSPMANTEAFF.

The chain employs TRBV18 and TRBJ1-1; D uncertain. Looked up from germline, CDR1 is KGHSH and CDR2 is LQKENI. Between the trimmed V and J ends, which lost 6 bases and 7 bases, there was a span of 6 bases. The CDR3 loop spans 10 amino acids. CDR3 loop: CASSGVEAFF. CDR3 bases: TGTGCCAGCTCGGGAGTTGAAGCTTTCTTT.

This clonotype has more than one count but fewer than ten. The chain couples TRBV7-2 to TRBJ2-4, with 7 bases fitting TRBD2. There are 14 residues in the CDR3. The V gene end was trimmed by 7 bases and the J gene end by 1 base; junction bases not matched to a gene: 4. Germline CDR1 is SGHTA and CDR2 is FQGNSA. The CDR3, as DNA: TGTGCCAGCAAGGCGGGGGAGGCCAAAAACATTCAGTACTTC. Translating gives CASKAGEAKNIQYF. The entire variable domain, with the rest obtained from reference TRBV7-2 and TRBJ2-4, is as follows: GAGVSQSPSNKVTEKGKDVELRCDPISGHTALYWYRQSLGQGLEFLIYFQGNSAPDKSGLPSDRFSAERTGGSVSTLTIQRTQQEDSAVYLCASKAGEAKNIQYFGAGTRLSVL.

This clonotype was seen a few times. V and J are TRBV5-1 and TRBJ2-5, with 7 bases identical to TRBD2. The CDR3 contains 14 residues. After removal of 4 bases from V and 6 bases from J, the junction contained 9 bases not matched to a gene. The germline gives CDR1 SGHRS, CDR2 YFSETQ. CDR3 DNA sequence: TGCGCCAGCAGCCGGGACTACCCCCCGCAGACCCAGTACTTC. Its translation: CASSRDYPPQTQYF.

The chain has TRBV6-2 or TRBV6-3 and TRBJ2-2; 9 bases map to TRBD2. CDR1 is MNHEY and CDR2 is SVGEGT in the germline V gene. V gave up 6 bases and J gave up 2 bases; unmatched junction bases: 7. The CDR3 loop spans 16 amino acids. The CDR3 spells CASRPLAGLNTGELFF. DNA of the CDR3: TGTGCCAGCAGACCCCTAGCGGGGCTAAACACCGGGGAGCTGTTTTTT.

This clonotype is termed medium-sized (0.01 to 0.1%). The chain links TRBV5-1 to TRBJ1-2; no clear D gene. V was clipped by 4 bases and J by 4 bases, with 23 bases between them. Per germline, CDR1 SGHRS and CDR2 YFSETQ. The CDR3 contains 17 residues. The CDR3, as DNA: TGCGCCAGCAGCGCCGACCCGACCTCCGGGTTAAGCTATGGCTACACCTTC. Its translation: CASSADPTSGLSYGYTF.

This clonotype was detected only a few times. The V call is TRBV20-1, the J call TRBJ2-5, with TRBD1 as a possible D gene (7 bases). V lost 5 bases, J lost 4 bases, and 17 bases lay in between. The CDR3 covers 14 residues. Looked up from germline, CDR1 is DFQATT and CDR2 is SNEGSKA (reference sequence). CDR3 protein: CSAPMTGRPETQYF. CDR3 nucleotide sequence: TGCAGTGCTCCTATGACAGGGAGGCCAGAGACCCAGTACTTC.

The chain carries TRBV14 and TRBJ1-1; D remains unclear. CDR1 SGHDN and CDR2 FVKESK come from the germline V gene. The CDR3 consists of 13 residues. The V end was cut by 4 bases, the J end by 1 base, with 7 bases between. The CDR3 here is CASSPIQNTEAFF. In DNA, the CDR3 is TGTGCCAGCAGCCCAATACAGAACACTGAAGCTTTCTTT.

This rearrangement joins TRBV2 to TRBJ1-6; 8 bases agree with TRBD1. The CDR3 loop spans 15 amino acids. Germline values: CDR1 SNHLY, CDR2 FYNNEI. J was trimmed by 4 bases and V by 4 bases; bases with no gene match: 3. The CDR3 loop is CASSARGPYNSPLHF. CDR3 nucleotides: TGTGCCAGCAGTGCCAGGGGGCCGTATAATTCACCCCTCCACTTT.

This clonotype was observed many times. The chain links TRBV20-1 to TRBJ2-5; the match to TRBD2 covers 8 bases. The CDR3 contains 14 residues. J was trimmed by 3 bases and V by 3 bases; bases with no gene match: 6. Per the germline V gene, CDR1 is DFQATT and CDR2 is SNEGSKA (reference sequence). The CDR3 sequence is CSASRRSGEETQYF. The CDR3 bases are TGCAGTGCTAGTCGGCGTAGCGGGGAAGAGACCCAGTACTTC.

This clonotype occurred a few times. The chain has TRBV4-2 and TRBJ2-3, with TRBD2 identical over 8 bases. J lost 1 base, V lost 8 bases, and 11 bases had no gene match. Germline lookup yields CDR1 LGHNA and CDR2 YNFKEQ. This CDR3 comprises 16 residues. CDR3 loop: CASATTMRGGTDTQYF. The CDR3 DNA follows: TGTGCCAGCGCCACGACGATGCGGGGGGGCACAGATACGCAGTATTTT.

The V call is TRBV18, the J call TRBJ2-7; 9 bases agree with TRBD1. CDR3 size: 17 residues. The germline V gene has CDR1 KGHSH and CDR2 LQKENI. V dropped 1 base and J dropped 5; count of bases not matched to a gene: 12. CDR3 loop: CASSPLVATGTGHEQYF. In DNA form, the CDR3 reads TGTGCCAGCTCACCACTGGTCGCGACTGGGACAGGGCACGAGCAGTACTTC.

The chain links TRBV19 to TRBJ1-1, with D possibly being TRBD1 (6 bases). The CDR3 is 16 residues long. V lost 7 bases to trimming and J lost 1 base, with 19 bases between them. Germline V gene data show CDR1 as LNHDA and CDR2 as SQIVND (reference sequence). The CDR3 sequence is CASIPILGAANTEAFF. The CDR3 DNA is TGTGCCAGTATTCCAATACTGGGGGCGGCGAACACTGAAGCTTTCTTT.

The chain uses TRBV7-2 and TRBJ2-6, with a weak D call TRBD2 (5 bases). CDR3 length: 17 residues. Germline V gives CDR1 SGHTA, CDR2 FQGNSA. The germline V and J ends were trimmed by 2 bases and 2 bases, with 13 bases remaining between them. For the CDR3, the DNA is TGTGCCAGCAGCTTACTCCCAACCGGGGCTGGGGCCAACGTCCTGACTTTC. It encodes CASSLLPTGAGANVLTF. Full variable domain (rest looked up from reference TRBV7-2 and TRBJ2-6): GAGVSQSPSNKVTEKGKDVELRCDPISGHTALYWYRQSLGQGLEFLIYFQGNSAPDKSGLPSDRFSAERTGGSVSTLTIQRTQQEDSAVYLCASSLLPTGAGANVLTFGAGSRLTVL.

The chain employs TRBV2 and TRBJ2-2, with a weak D call TRBD2 (6 bases). Germline V gene data show CDR1 as SNHLY and CDR2 as FYNNEI. V lost 3 bases and J 1 base, leaving 9 bases between the germline ends. CDR3 size: 15 residues. In DNA, the CDR3 is TGTGCCAGCAGTGAGATGGGACTGAACACCGGGGAGCTGTTTTTT. Protein product: CASSEMGLNTGELFF.

V gene TRBV2 combines with J gene TRBJ2-3; perhaps TRBD2 as D (7 bases). This CDR3 has 15 amino acids. The germline CDR1 and CDR2 sequences are SNHLY and FYNNEI. The germline V and J ends were trimmed by 4 bases and 4 bases, with 15 bases remaining between them. The CDR3 region is CASSARGASPDTQYF. In nucleotides, the CDR3 is TGTGCCAGCAGTGCTCGGGGGGCAAGTCCAGATACGCAGTATTTT.

This clonotype has a handful of counts. The chain recombines TRBV7-2 with TRBJ2-5; TRBD2 agrees at 9 bases. V shed 3 bases and J 6 bases; nucleotides not matched to a gene: 11. There are 16 residues in the CDR3. Germline-derived CDR1 and CDR2 are SGHTA and FQGNSA. The CDR3 loop is CASSFSGGGAGKTQYF. CDR3 nucleotides: TGTGCCAGCAGCTTTAGCGGGGGTGGGGCCGGGAAGACCCAGTACTTC.

Concerning this clonotype: A much larger clone differs from this one at a single base, so this may be a read error. This chain uses TRBV5-6 with TRBJ2-5, with D possibly matching TRBD2 (5 bases). Germline-derived CDR1 and CDR2 are SGHDT and YYEEEE. V was clipped by 3 bases and J by 5 bases, with 14 bases between them. The CDR3 totals 14 residues. CDR3 sequence: CASSWAGVSETQYF. Written as DNA, the CDR3 is TGTGCCAGCAGCTGGGCCGGGGTCTCGGAGACCCAGTACTTC.

This clonotype was counted only a few times. The chain joins TRBV9 to TRBJ2-3, with D maybe TRBD2 (6 bases). Trimming stripped 3 bases from V and 3 bases from J, with 14 bases between. Germline assignment: CDR1 SGDLS and CDR2 YYNGEE. The CDR3 is 15 amino acids. DNA of the CDR3: TGTGCCAGCAGCGCCGAGGCGCGGGGAACAGATACGCAGTATTTT. It translates to CASSAEARGTDTQYF.

This clonotype was observed at least ten times. The CDR3 coding sequence is TGTGCCAGCAGCTTCGGGGGGGCCGGCTCCTACAATGAGCAGTTCTTC. Translation: CASSFGGAGSYNEQFF. The rearrangement uses TRBV7-3 and TRBJ2-1, with 8 bases aligning to TRBD2. The J segment lost 0 bases and the V segment lost 3 bases, leaving 4 bases of the junction unmatched. Germline V lookup: CDR1 SGHTA, CDR2 FQGTGA. The CDR3 is 16 amino acids.

V gene TRBV7-2 combines with J gene TRBJ1-2; weak D call: TRBD1 (5 bases). Germline-derived CDR1 and CDR2 are SGHTA and FQGNSA. The CDR3 contains 13 residues. Trimming left V 3 bases short and J 6 bases short, with 11 bases between. The CDR3 nucleotides are TGTGCCAGCAGCTTCACGGCGGGGGATGGCTACACCTTC. Translated: CASSFTAGDGYTF.

This chain joins TRBV29-1 and TRBJ2-5, with TRBD2 as a possible D gene (5 bases). Germline values: CDR1 SQVTM, CDR2 ANQGSEA. Trimming shortened V by 5 bases and J by 2 bases, and 9 bases separated the two germline ends. This CDR3 is 12 amino acids long. The CDR3 DNA reads TGCAGCGTTTTCGGGGATCAAGAGACCCAGTACTTC. Translated: CSVFGDQETQYF. The entire variable domain, with the rest obtained from reference TRBV29-1 and TRBJ2-5, is as follows: SAVISQKPSRDICQRGTSLTIQCQVDSQVTMMFWYRQQPGQSLTLIATANQGSEATYESGFVIDKFPISRPNLTFSTLTVSNMSPEDSSIYLCSVFGDQETQYFGPGTRLLVL.

The chain combines TRBV5-1 with TRBJ2-1; no clear D gene. Germline CDR1 and CDR2: SGHRS and YFSETQ. The CDR3 length is 12 residues. The V and J ends lost 4 bases and 7 bases respectively, with 9 bases between them. CDR3 amino acids: CASSRPDNEQFF. For the CDR3, the DNA is TGCGCCAGCAGCCGCCCCGATAATGAGCAGTTCTTC. Full variable domain (remainder filled in from reference TRBV5-1 and TRBJ2-1): KAGVTQTPRYLIKTRGQQVTLSCSPISGHRSVSWYQQTPGQGLQFLFEYFSETQRNKGNFPGRFSGRQFSNSRSEMNVSTLELGDSALYLCASSRPDNEQFFGPGTRLTVL.

This clonotype was observed a few times. The chain employs TRBV15 and TRBJ2-1; TRBD2 matches at 10 bases. The CDR3 sequence is 17 residues long. The V and J ends lost 1 base and 1 base, in that order; junction bases with no gene match: 4. Germline V gene sequence: CDR1 LNHNV, CDR2 YYDKDF (reference sequence). The CDR3 loop is CATSRVSGGASYNEQFF. The DNA of the CDR3 is TGTGCCACCAGCAGAGTCAGCGGGGGGGCTTCCTACAATGAGCAGTTCTTC.